The clone carrying this TCR beta chain was picked up a small number of times. This entry is derived from a study of brain T cells in children with intractable seizures. Time point specified: blood from clinic visit 5 months post-surgery; TSC patient then seizure free. The V gene's germline CDR1 is SNHLY and CDR2 FYNNEI. CDR3 size: 14 residues. Trimming at V came to 10 bases and at J to 0 bases, leaving 8 bases not matched to a gene. The protocol was immunoSEQ multiplex PCR, while the TCRdb copy is restricted to in-frame clones and leaves out a portion. This table holds under 400,000 clones, approximately 93% found once.

The clonotype originates from a boy under three years old with tuberous sclerosis and intractable seizures. Source: peripheral blood, taken around 5 months after surgery. The chain couples TRBV2 to TRBJ1-2; 7 bases are shared with TRBD1. The DNA of the CDR3 is TGTGCCACCTCGACAGGGAGAGCTAACTATGGCTACACCTTC. Its protein is CATSTGRANYGYTF.